This TCR beta chain is from a study of T cells in Graves' hyperthyroidism and ophthalmopathy. Whole-study findings and limits: The blood repertoire included most of the expanded thyroid clonotypes above 0.001.

Germline lookup yields CDR1 SGHNT and CDR2 YYREEE (reference sequence). The CDR3 is 13 residues long. In the case of this clonotype: What it recognizes is unknown. A read error may account for a junction end that differs from germline.

Amplified TCR beta CDR3 regions came from RNA transcripts. Initially, a first-round RT-PCR of the TCR CDR3 employed the HTBI primer set. A single record per CDR3 protein comes from TCRdb applying MiXCR to the multiplex PCR reads. This table has under 300,000 distinct CDR3 sequences, less than 15% appearing once. The specimen was blood. This receptor was identified in a woman aged 40 to 50 with Graves' hyperthyroidism that later progressed to Graves' ophthalmopathy. The chain is built from TRBV5-4 and TRBJ2-3; D not resolved. CDR3 region: CASSPSSTNTQYF. The CDR3 DNA is TGTGCCAGCAGCCCTTCGAGCACAAATACGCAGTATTTT.